This T cell receptor delta chain was sequenced in a study of gamma-delta chains in newborns, infants, children. Whole-study context: Innate gammadelta T cells reportedly expand polyclonally right after birth, driven by microbial exposure, per the title.

TCRdb called clones anew from the reads with CATT. The table has 8,500 to 13,000 delta-chain clones, 3.5% seen once; the top ten hold more than 8%. The germline CDR1 and CDR2 sequences are GEAIGNYY and EKD. V lost 1 base to trimming and J lost 0 bases, with 12 bases between them. The CDR3 extends over 18 amino acids. This rearrangement joins TRDV2 to TRDJ3; unclear D gene. This receptor was identified in a child who was a newborn, infant or young child, either healthy, febrile or measles-vaccinated (not recorded which). The source material was blood. In nucleotides, the CDR3 is TGTGCCTGTGACACTTCTGGCCCGAGCTCCTGGGACACCCGACAGATGTTTTTC. The encoded protein is CACDTSGPSSWDTRQMFF.